This passage covers 8 T cell receptor beta chains from one sample sequenced in a study of blood T cells in healthy people across ages. Through a sample-barcoded 5' primer and a J-beta primer mix, a second PCR was run for about 6 to 11 cycles. TCRdb re-derived calls from the 5' RACE reads in MiXCR, one entry per CDR3 protein. This table has 1,500,000 or so distinct CDR3 sequences, around 59% appearing once. Material: blood. These receptor sequences come from a man aged 18 to 30 in good health.

The chain carries TRBV12-3 or TRBV12-4 and TRBJ2-1; 12 nucleotides agree with TRBD2. The CDR3 spans 15 residues. Germline trimming cut 5 bases from V and 7 bases from J; bases unmatched to any gene: 6. CDR3: CASSPQGTSGNEQFF. In DNA, the CDR3 is TGTGCCAGCAGTCCCCAAGGGACTAGCGGGAATGAGCAGTTCTTC.

The J gene is TRBJ2-3, the V gene TRBV6-5; possible D gene TRBD1, 5 bases. The CDR3 extends over 16 amino acids. The V and J ends lost 5 bases and 4 bases respectively, with 19 bases between them. Germline V gene data show CDR1 as MNHEY and CDR2 as SVGAGI. CDR3 DNA: TGTGCCAGCAGTCCCGACGGCCAGGGCAAGGCAGATACGCAGTATTTT. It codes for CASSPDGQGKADTQYF.

The rearrangement links TRBV3-1 to TRBJ2-5, with 11 bases matching TRBD2. The CDR3 is 16 amino acids. CDR1 is LGHDT, CDR2 YNNKEL, per germline (reference sequence). Trimming removed 4 bases from V and 2 bases from J; junction bases left unmatched: 6. For the CDR3, the DNA is TGTGCCAGCAGCCCCCGACTAGCGGGAAAACAAGAGACCCAGTACTTC. Its translation is CASSPRLAGKQETQYF.

The V call is TRBV4-2, the J call TRBJ2-7; D could derive from TRBD1 or TRBD2 (6 bases each). V gave up 1 base and J gave up 0 bases, with 13 bases separating them. CDR1 and CDR2 (germline): LGHNA, YNFKEQ. The CDR3 covers 16 residues. The CDR3 sequence is CASSQVAGHDSYEQYF. The CDR3 bases are TGTGCCAGCAGCCAAGTGGCGGGACACGACTCCTACGAGCAGTACTTC.

The gene calls are TRBV7-6 and TRBJ2-4; D may be TRBD1 or TRBD2 (5 bases each). CDR1 is SGHVS, CDR2 FNYEAQ, per germline. The CDR3 sequence is 13 residues long. V was cut by 5 bases and J by 6 bases, with 11 bases left in between. CDR3 DNA: TGTGCCAGCAGCCCACCGGGACGAAACATTCAGTACTTC. Amino acid sequence: CASSPPGRNIQYF.

V is TRBV3-1 and J is TRBJ2-4, with TRBD1 as a possible D gene (6 bases). The tail of the sequence fits TRBJ2-7 better, so the J call may be wrong. The V gene's germline CDR1 is LGHDT and CDR2 YNNKEL (reference sequence). The CDR3 consists of 13 residues. The CDR3 coding sequence is TGTGCCAGCGGTCCCGGGACACTCTACGAGCAGTACTTC. It yields the protein CASGPGTLYEQYF.

The V call is TRBV5-1, the J call TRBJ2-7; D ambiguous. The CDR3 is made up of 16 amino acids. Germline V gives CDR1 SGHRS, CDR2 YFSETQ. Trimming took off 0 bases at V and 2 bases at J, with 15 bases between the two ends. In DNA form, the CDR3 reads TGCGCCAGCAGCTTGGGGGCACCGGTCGAAGCCTACGAGCAGTACTTC. It codes for CASSLGAPVEAYEQYF.

Notes on this clonotype: Lacking the conserved final phenylalanine or tryptophan, this CDR3 likely reflects a read error. The V gene is TRBV12-3 or TRBV12-4, the J gene TRBJ2-3, with a tentative D call TRBD2 (5 bases). This CDR3 contains 18 residues. The V end was cut by 2 bases, the J end by 2 bases, with 20 bases between. CDR3 nucleotides: TGTGCCAGCAGTTTACTTTCGGGAACCCGTCAGATCACAGATACGCAGTATTCT. Its translation is CASSLLSGTRQITDTQYS.